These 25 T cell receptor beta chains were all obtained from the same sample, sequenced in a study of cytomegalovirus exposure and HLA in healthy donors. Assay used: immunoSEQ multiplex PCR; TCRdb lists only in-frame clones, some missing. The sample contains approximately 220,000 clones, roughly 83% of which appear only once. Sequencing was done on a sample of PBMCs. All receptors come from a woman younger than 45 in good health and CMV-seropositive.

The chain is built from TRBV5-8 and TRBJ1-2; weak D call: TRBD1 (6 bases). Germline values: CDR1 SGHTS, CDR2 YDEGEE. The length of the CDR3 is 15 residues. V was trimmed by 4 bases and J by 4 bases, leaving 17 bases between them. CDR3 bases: TGTGCCAGCAGCGGCCCAGGGGAAGAAGCCTATGGCTACACCTTC. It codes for CASSGPGEEAYGYTF. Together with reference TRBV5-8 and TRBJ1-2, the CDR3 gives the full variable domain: EAGVTQSPTHLIKTRGQQATLRCSPISGHTSVYWYQQALGLGLQFLLWYDEGEERNRGNFPPRFSGRQFPNYSSELNVNALELEDSALYLCASSGPGEEAYGYTFGSGTRLTVV.

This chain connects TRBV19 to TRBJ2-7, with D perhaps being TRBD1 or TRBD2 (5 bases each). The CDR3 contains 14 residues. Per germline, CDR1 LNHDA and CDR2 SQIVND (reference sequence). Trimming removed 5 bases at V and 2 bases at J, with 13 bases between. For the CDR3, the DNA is TGTGCCAGTAGTGTCTCCGGGGCGGCCTACGAGCAGTACTTC. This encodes CASSVSGAAYEQYF.

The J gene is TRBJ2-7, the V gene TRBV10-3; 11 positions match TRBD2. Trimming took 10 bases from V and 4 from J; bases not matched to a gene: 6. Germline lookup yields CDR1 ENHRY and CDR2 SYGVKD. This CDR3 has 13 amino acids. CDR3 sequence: CATGTSGDYEQYF. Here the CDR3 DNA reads TGTGCCACCGGGACTAGCGGAGATTACGAGCAGTACTTC.

CDR3 sequence: CASSQPASGSSYNEQFF. The CDR3 DNA is TGCGCCAGCAGCCAACCGGCGAGCGGTAGCTCCTACAATGAGCAGTTCTTC. The V call is TRBV4-1, the J call TRBJ2-1; the D gene is possibly TRBD2 (5 bases). This CDR3 contains 17 residues. The ends were cut back, 2 bases at V and 0 bases at J, with 14 bases in the middle. CDR1 MGHRA and CDR2 YSYEKL come from the germline V gene.

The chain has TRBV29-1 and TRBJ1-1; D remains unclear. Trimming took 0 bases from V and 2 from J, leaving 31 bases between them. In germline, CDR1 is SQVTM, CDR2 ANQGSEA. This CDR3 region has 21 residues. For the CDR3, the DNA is TGCAGCGTTGAAGATCTGGGTTTTGTGGGAGATAGTCGTTCGACTAACACTGAAGCTTTCTTT. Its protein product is CSVEDLGFVGDSRSTNTEAFF.

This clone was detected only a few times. The CDR3 DNA reads TGTGCCAGCAGCACGGGACTAGCGGGACAAGAGACCCAGTACTTC. As protein: CASSTGLAGQETQYF. This chain uses TRBV11-3 with TRBJ2-5, with 13 bases identical to TRBD2. Germline V gene sequence: CDR1 SGHNT, CDR2 YENEEA. V lost 5 bases to trimming and J lost 2 bases; unmatched junction nucleotides: 2. This CDR3 has 15 amino acids. The entire variable domain, with the rest obtained from reference TRBV11-3 and TRBJ2-5, is as follows: EAGVVQSPRYKIIEKKQPVAFWCNPISGHNTLYWYLQNLGQGPELLIRYENEEAVDDSQLPKDRFSAERLKGVDSTLKIQPAELGDSAVYLCASSTGLAGQETQYFGPGTRLLVL.

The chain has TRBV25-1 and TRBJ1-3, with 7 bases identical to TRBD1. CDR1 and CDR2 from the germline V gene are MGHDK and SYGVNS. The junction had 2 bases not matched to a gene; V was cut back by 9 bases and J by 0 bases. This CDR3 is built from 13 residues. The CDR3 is CASWDSSGNTIYF. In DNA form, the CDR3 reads TGTGCCAGTTGGGACAGCTCTGGAAACACCATATATTTT.

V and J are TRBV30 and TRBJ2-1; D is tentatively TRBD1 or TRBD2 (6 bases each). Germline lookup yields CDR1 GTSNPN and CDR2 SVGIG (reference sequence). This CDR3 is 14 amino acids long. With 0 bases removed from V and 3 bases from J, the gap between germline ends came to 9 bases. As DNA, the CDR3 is TGTGCCTGGAGTGTAGGGGGAGGCTACAATGAGCAGTTCTTC. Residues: CAWSVGGGYNEQFF. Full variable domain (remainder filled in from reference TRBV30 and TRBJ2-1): SQTIHQWPATLVQPVGSPLSLECTVEGTSNPNLYWYRQAAGRGLQLLFYSVGIGQISSEVPQNLSASRPQDRQFILSSKKLLLSDSGFYLCAWSVGGGYNEQFFGPGTRLTVL.

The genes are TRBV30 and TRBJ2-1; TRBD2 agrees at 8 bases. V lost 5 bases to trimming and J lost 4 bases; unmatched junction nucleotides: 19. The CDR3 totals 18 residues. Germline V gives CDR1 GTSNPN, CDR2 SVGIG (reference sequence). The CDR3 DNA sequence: TGTGCCTGGGATCGGGAAGCGGGAGTTCCCCGAGTATACAATGAGCAGTTCTTC. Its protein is CAWDREAGVPRVYNEQFF.

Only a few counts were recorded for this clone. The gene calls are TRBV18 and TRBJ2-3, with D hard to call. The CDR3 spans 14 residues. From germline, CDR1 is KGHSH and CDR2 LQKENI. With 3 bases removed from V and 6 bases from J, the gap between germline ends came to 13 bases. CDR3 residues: CASSPLGPLDTQYF. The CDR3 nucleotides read TGTGCCAGCTCACCCCTGGGTCCTTTGGATACGCAGTATTTT.

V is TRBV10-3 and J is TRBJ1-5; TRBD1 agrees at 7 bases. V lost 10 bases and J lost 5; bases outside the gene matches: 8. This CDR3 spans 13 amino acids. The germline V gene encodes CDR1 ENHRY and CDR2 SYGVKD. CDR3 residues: CATAQGDHQPQHF. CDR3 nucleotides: TGTGCCACAGCCCAGGGGGATCATCAGCCCCAGCATTTT.

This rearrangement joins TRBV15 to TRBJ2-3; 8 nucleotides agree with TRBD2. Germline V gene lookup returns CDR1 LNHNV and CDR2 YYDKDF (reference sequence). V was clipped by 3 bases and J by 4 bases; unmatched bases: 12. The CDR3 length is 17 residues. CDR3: CATSSSLGGGRPDTQYF. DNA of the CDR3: TGTGCCACCAGCAGCTCCCTCGGGGGGGGGCGCCCAGATACGCAGTATTTT.

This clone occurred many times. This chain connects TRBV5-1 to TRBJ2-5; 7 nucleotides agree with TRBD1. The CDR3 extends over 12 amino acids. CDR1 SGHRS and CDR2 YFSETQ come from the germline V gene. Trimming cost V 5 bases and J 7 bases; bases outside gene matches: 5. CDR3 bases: TGCGCCAGCAGTTGGGACAGAGGGACCCAGTACTTC. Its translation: CASSWDRGTQYF.

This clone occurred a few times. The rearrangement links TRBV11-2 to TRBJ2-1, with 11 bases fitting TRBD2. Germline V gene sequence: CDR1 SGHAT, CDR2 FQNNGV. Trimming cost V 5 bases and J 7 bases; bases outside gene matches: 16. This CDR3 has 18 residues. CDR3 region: CASSPRRMTSGNANEQFF. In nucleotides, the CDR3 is TGTGCCAGCAGCCCGCGAAGGATGACTAGCGGGAACGCGAATGAGCAGTTCTTC.

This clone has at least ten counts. This CDR3 is CASSADSPTKAETQYF. CDR3 DNA: TGTGCCAGCAGTGCGGACAGCCCCACCAAGGCAGAGACCCAGTACTTC. The rearrangement links TRBV27 to TRBJ2-5; a possible D gene is TRBD1 (6 bases). This CDR3 contains 16 residues. The germline gives CDR1 MNHEY, CDR2 SMNVEV (reference sequence). The V end lost 5 bases, the J end lost 4 bases, and 20 bases lay between the germline ends.

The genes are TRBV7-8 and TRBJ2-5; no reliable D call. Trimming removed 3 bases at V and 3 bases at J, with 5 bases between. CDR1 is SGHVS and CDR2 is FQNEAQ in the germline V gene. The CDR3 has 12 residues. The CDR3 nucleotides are TGTGCCAGCAGCTTCAGTAAAGAGACCCAGTACTTC. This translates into CASSFSKETQYF.

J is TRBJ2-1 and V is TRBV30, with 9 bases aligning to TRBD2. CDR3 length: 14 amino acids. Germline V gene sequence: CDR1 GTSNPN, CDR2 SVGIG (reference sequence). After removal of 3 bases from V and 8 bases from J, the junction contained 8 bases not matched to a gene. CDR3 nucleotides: TGTGCCTGGAGCCCGGGACTAGCCTCGCATGAGCAGTTCTTC. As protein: CAWSPGLASHEQFF.

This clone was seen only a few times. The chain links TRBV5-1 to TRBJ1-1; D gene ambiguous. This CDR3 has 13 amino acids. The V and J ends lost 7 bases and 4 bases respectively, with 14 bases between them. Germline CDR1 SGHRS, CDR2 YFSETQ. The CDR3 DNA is TGCGCCAGCCACCCTTCTGAGGGCACTGAAGCTTTCTTT. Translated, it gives CASHPSEGTEAFF.

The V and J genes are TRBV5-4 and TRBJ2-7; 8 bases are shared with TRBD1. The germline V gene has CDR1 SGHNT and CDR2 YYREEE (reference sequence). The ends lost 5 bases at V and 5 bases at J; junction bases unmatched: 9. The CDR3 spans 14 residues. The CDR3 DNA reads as TGTGCCAGCAGTATGGTGCCAGGGGGCCACGAGCAGTACTTC. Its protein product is CASSMVPGGHEQYF.

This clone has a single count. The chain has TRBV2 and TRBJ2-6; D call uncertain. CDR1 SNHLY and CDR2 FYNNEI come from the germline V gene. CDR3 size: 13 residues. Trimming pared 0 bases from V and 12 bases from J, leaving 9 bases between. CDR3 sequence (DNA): TGTGCCAGCAGTGAAGCCAGGCAGCGCGTCCTGACTTTC. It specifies CASSEARQRVLTF.

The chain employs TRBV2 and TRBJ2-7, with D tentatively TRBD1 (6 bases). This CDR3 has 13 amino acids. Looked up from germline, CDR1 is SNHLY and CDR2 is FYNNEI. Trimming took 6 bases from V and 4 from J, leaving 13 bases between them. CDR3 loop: CASSVGTSYEQYF. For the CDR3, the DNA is TGTGCCAGCAGCGTAGGGACATCTTACGAGCAGTACTTC.

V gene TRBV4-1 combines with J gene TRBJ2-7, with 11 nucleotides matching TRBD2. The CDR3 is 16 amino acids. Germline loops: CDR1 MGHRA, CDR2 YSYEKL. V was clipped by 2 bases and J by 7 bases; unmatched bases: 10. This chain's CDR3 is CASSQSRLAGLGEQYF. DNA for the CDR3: TGCGCCAGCAGCCAAAGCCGACTAGCGGGATTGGGAGAGCAGTACTTC.

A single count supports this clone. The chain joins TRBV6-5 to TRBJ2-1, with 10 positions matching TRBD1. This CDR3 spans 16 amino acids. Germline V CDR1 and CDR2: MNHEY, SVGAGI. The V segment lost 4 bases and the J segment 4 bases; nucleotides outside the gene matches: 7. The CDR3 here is CASSSDGQGVYNEQFF. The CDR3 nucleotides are TGTGCCAGCAGTTCAGACGGACAGGGGGTGTACAATGAGCAGTTCTTC.

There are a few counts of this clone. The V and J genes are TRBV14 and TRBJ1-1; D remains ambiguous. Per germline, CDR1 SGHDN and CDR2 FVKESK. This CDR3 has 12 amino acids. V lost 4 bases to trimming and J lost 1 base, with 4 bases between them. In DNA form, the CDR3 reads TGTGCCAGCAGCCTACAGAACACTGAAGCTTTCTTT. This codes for CASSLQNTEAFF.

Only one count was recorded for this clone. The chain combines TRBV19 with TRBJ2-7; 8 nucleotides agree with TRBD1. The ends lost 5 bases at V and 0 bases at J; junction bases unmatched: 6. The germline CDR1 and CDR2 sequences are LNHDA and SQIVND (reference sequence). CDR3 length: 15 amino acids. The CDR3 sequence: CASSLRQGSSYEQYF. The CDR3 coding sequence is TGTGCCAGTAGTCTCCGACAGGGGAGCTCCTACGAGCAGTACTTC. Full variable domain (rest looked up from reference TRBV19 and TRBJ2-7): DGGITQSPKYLFRKEGQNVTLSCEQNLNHDAMYWYRQDPGQGLRLIYYSQIVNDFQKGDIAEGYSVSREKKESFPLTVTSAQKNPTAFYLCASSLRQGSSYEQYFGPGTRLTVT.